This TCR beta chain stems from a study of CD8 T cells in Susac syndrome. CDR3 length: 15 residues. Deletions cut 6 bases from V and 0 bases from J, with 14 bases between. Germline V CDR1 and CDR2: MNHEY, SVGAGI. Random hexamers primed reverse transcription of about 0.5 to 1 ug RNA. TCRdb analysed the immunoSEQ multiplex PCR reads with MiXCR anew, one entry per CDR3 protein. The data show under 90,000 distinct CDR3 sequences, over 90% seen once. The sequencing sample was made of CD8+ T cells from PBMCs. V is TRBV6-5 and J is TRBJ1-2; D gene unclear. The clonotype comes from a human donor with Susac syndrome. The CDR3 DNA follows: TGTGCCAGCAGCCCCTCGAGTCATACTAACTATGGCTACACCTTC. Protein product: CASSPSSHTNYGYTF.